This TCR beta chain was captured in a study of blood T cells in healthy people across ages. This clonotype was counted many times. What it binds is not known. Combining a sample-barcoded 5' primer with a J-beta primer mix, a second PCR ran for roughly 7 to 11 cycles. Each sample provided no less than 2.5 million CDR3-containing paired-end reads. Using its own MiXCR run on the 5' RACE reads, TCRdb lists one record per CDR3 protein. The table records 550,000 to 650,000 distinct CDR3 sequences, about 30% of them present only once. Trimming cost V 5 bases and J 0 bases; bases outside gene matches: 10. The germline CDR1 and CDR2 sequences are SGHTA and FQGTGA. The CDR3 length is 17 residues. Study-level findings and limits: Versus aged donors, long-lived donors had higher diversity and more naive CD4+ cells. Naive T cell percentage showed a strong correlation with TCR beta diversity.

Sequenced: blood. V gene TRBV7-3 combines with J gene TRBJ2-1; 7 nucleotides match TRBD2. This sequence originates from an elderly woman in good health. This CDR3 reads CASSPRPGRGSYNEQFF. For the CDR3, the DNA is TGTGCCAGCAGCCCCCGGCCAGGGAGGGGCTCCTACAATGAGCAGTTCTTC.